Presented here are 15 T cell receptor beta chains from one specimen sequenced in a study of cytomegalovirus exposure and HLA in healthy donors. The PCR made use of 60 Vbeta and 13 Jbeta primers. The data were produced by immunoSEQ multiplex PCR, yet TCRdb's version contains in-frame clones alone and is incomplete. This table has approximately 81,000 clones, roughly four fifths appearing once. The specimen was PBMCs. The origin of the receptors is a woman between 50 and 59 years old in good health and CMV-seropositive.

The chain uses TRBV10-3 and TRBJ2-1, with D maybe TRBD1 (5 bases). The CDR3 contains 12 residues. Trimming removed 4 bases from V and 5 bases from J, with 6 bases in between. Germline CDR1 reads ENHRY; CDR2 reads SYGVKD. CDR3 bases: TGTGCCATCAGTGTAGGGGACAATGAGCAGTTCTTC. This encodes CAISVGDNEQFF.

V is TRBV7-9 and J is TRBJ1-2; TRBD1 matches at 7 bases. The germline V gene encodes CDR1 SEHNR and CDR2 FQNEAQ (reference sequence). V was pared by 4 bases and J by 7 bases, with 6 bases of the junction left unmatched. This CDR3 region has 13 residues. The CDR3 spells CASSSDRAFGYTF. The CDR3 region has the DNA TGTGCCAGCAGCTCAGACAGGGCATTTGGCTACACCTTC.

The chain employs TRBV6-1 and TRBJ1-1; D uncertain. Trimming stripped 7 bases from V and 5 bases from J, with 17 bases between. This CDR3 contains 14 residues. Looked up from germline, CDR1 is MNHNS and CDR2 is SASEGT. The CDR3 nucleotides are TGTGCCAGCATCCCGTTAAGGACGGGGACTGAAGCTTTCTTT. Its translation is CASIPLRTGTEAFF.

V and J are TRBV19 and TRBJ2-7; D not resolved. The CDR3 is 14 amino acids. V was cut by 1 base and J by 3 bases, with 10 bases left in between. Looked up from germline, CDR1 is LNHDA and CDR2 is SQIVND (reference sequence). The CDR3, as DNA: TGTGCCAGTAGTATAGGGGCAGGCCGCTACGAGCAGTACTTC. Residues: CASSIGAGRYEQYF.

This chain joins TRBV29-1 and TRBJ1-1; D may be TRBD1 (5 bases). V was clipped by 1 base and J by 6 bases, with 12 bases between them. The length of the CDR3 is 13 residues. Germline CDR1 and CDR2: SQVTM and ANQGSEA. CDR3 DNA: TGCAGCGTTGAAGCCGGGGGACCCCCTGAAGCTTTCTTT. Its protein product is CSVEAGGPPEAFF.

V is TRBV23-1 and J is TRBJ2-7; TRBD1 matches at 10 bases. TRBV23-1 is an open reading frame, and its role is uncertain. This CDR3 comprises 15 residues. The V gene end was trimmed by 11 bases and the J gene end by 3 bases; junction bases not matched to a gene: 13. CDR3: CAVGDLTGGCYEQYF. Written as DNA, the CDR3 is TGCGCCGTTGGGGACCTGACAGGGGGCTGCTACGAGCAGTACTTC.

In its sample, this clone was seen a few times. V and J are TRBV28 and TRBJ2-5, with D maybe TRBD2 (5 bases). Germline lookup yields CDR1 MDHEN and CDR2 SYDVKM. The germline V and J ends were trimmed by 1 base and 3 bases, with 9 bases remaining between them. The CDR3 totals 14 residues. CDR3 amino acids: CASSLFRGKETQYF. CDR3 sequence (DNA): TGTGCCAGCAGTTTATTTCGGGGAAAAGAGACCCAGTACTTC.

This chain connects TRBV10-2 to TRBJ2-7, with TRBD2 matching over 16 bases. The CDR3 spans 16 residues. Germline lookup yields CDR1 WSHSY and CDR2 SAAADI. V was pared by 6 bases and J by 5 bases, with 7 bases of the junction left unmatched. The CDR3: CASRGLAGGPRNEQYF. The CDR3 coding sequence is TGCGCCAGCAGGGGACTAGCGGGAGGGCCTCGGAACGAGCAGTACTTC.

The CDR3 sequence is CASSEGSGGGGYEQYF. Here the CDR3 DNA reads TGTGCCAGCAGTGAAGGTTCCGGGGGGGGAGGATACGAGCAGTACTTC. The chain links TRBV6-1 to TRBJ2-7, with 8 bases fitting TRBD2. The germline CDR1 and CDR2 sequences are MNHNS and SASEGT. The V segment lost 1 base and the J segment 4 bases; nucleotides outside the gene matches: 9. The CDR3 is made up of 16 amino acids.

The chain recombines TRBV6-4 with TRBJ2-1; TRBD2 matches at 12 bases. The CDR3 extends over 14 amino acids. With 5 bases clipped from V and 9 bases from J, the junction kept 5 bases outside the gene matches. CDR1 is MRHNA and CDR2 is SNTAGT in the germline V gene. The chain's CDR3 is CASSTSGGRGEQFF. The CDR3, as DNA: TGTGCCAGCAGTACTAGCGGGGGGCGCGGTGAGCAGTTCTTC.

The V gene is TRBV28, the J gene TRBJ2-2; 11 bases line up with TRBD1. J was trimmed by 5 bases and V by 5 bases; bases with no gene match: 4. Germline loops: CDR1 MDHEN, CDR2 SYDVKM. The CDR3 has 15 amino acids. The CDR3 nucleotides read TGTGCCAGCAGTCCCGGGACAGGGGGGACCGGGGAGCTGTTTTTT. Protein sequence: CASSPGTGGTGELFF.

The chain employs TRBV11-1 and TRBJ2-3, with TRBD1 identical over 8 bases. The germline gives CDR1 SGHAT, CDR2 FQDESV (reference sequence). This CDR3 is built from 14 residues. With 3 bases clipped from V and 3 bases from J, the junction kept 2 bases outside the gene matches. Here the CDR3 reads CASSFGQGTDTQYF. In DNA, the CDR3 is TGTGCCAGCAGCTTCGGACAGGGAACAGATACGCAGTATTTT. Full variable domain (rest looked up from reference TRBV11-1 and TRBJ2-3): EAEVAQSPRYKITEKSQAVAFWCDPISGHATLYWYRQILGQGPELLVQFQDESVVDDSQLPKDRFSAERLKGVDSTLKIQPAELGDSAMYLCASSFGQGTDTQYFGPGTRLTVL.

This chain links TRBV7-9 with TRBJ1-5, with TRBD1 matching over 7 bases. The CDR3 totals 16 residues. J was trimmed by 0 bases and V by 3 bases; bases with no gene match: 5. Per germline, CDR1 SEHNR and CDR2 FQNEAQ (reference sequence). In nucleotides, the CDR3 is TGTGCCAGCAGCTTGCTCGGGACAGATAGCAATCAGCCCCAGCATTTT. Its translation: CASSLLGTDSNQPQHF.

The chain is built from TRBV2 and TRBJ2-5, with 11 bases fitting TRBD2. V was pared by 6 bases and J by 9 bases, with 15 bases of the junction left unmatched. Germline V gives CDR1 SNHLY, CDR2 FYNNEI. This CDR3 spans 16 amino acids. The CDR3 bases are TGTGCCAGCAGCCCGTCCCGGACTAGCGGGCAATTTGCCCAGTACTTC. Translating it yields CASSPSRTSGQFAQYF.

This clone showed up just once. The chain employs TRBV6-6 and TRBJ2-3, with 9 bases matching TRBD2. Germline V CDR1 and CDR2: MNHNY, SVGAGI (reference sequence). The CDR3 is 15 residues long. With V trimmed by 6 bases and J by 1 base, 5 bases remained unmatched. The CDR3 spells CASSRSGSGTDTQYF. DNA of the CDR3: TGTGCCAGCAGCCGTAGCGGGAGTGGCACAGATACGCAGTATTTT.